One and the same sample provided the 27 T cell receptor beta chains below, sequenced in a study of PD-L1 blockade in urothelial cancer. Time point defined: pretreatment peripheral blood. Assay: immunoSEQ multiplex PCR; the TCRdb copy retains only in-frame clones and omits some. The table has tens of thousands of clones, 90% seen once. The starting material was PBMCs, obtained around atezolizumab (anti-PD-L1) treatment. All receptors derive from a man in his 60s with urothelial cancer.

This clone was found once. The rearrangement uses TRBV7-2 and TRBJ2-7, with 9 bases lining up with TRBD2. This CDR3 has 15 residues. The V gene's germline CDR1 is SGHTA and CDR2 FQGNSA. Losses at the gene ends were 4 bases for V and 2 bases for J; bases not matched to a gene: 6. The CDR3 coding sequence is TGTGCCAGCAGCTCCTTAGCGGGGGCCCCCTACGAGCAGTACTTC. It codes for CASSSLAGAPYEQYF.

This rearrangement joins TRBV7-7 to TRBJ1-4; D uncertain. The CDR3 length is 13 residues. Germline V gene sequence: CDR1 SSHAT, CDR2 FNYEAQ (reference sequence). V was shortened by 0 bases and J by 5 bases, with 4 bases between the two germline ends. In DNA, the CDR3 is TGTGCCAGCAGCTTAGCCCTCAATGAAAAACTGTTTTTT. It encodes CASSLALNEKLFF.

The rearrangement links TRBV19 to TRBJ2-1, with TRBD1 matching 8 bases. V shed 4 bases, J shed 4 bases, and the junction held 0 bases outside the gene matches. CDR3 length: 13 amino acids. Germline V lookup: CDR1 LNHDA, CDR2 SQIVND (reference sequence). CDR3 coding DNA: TGTGCCAGTAGTAGGGACAGGTACAATGAGCAGTTCTTC. Its translation: CASSRDRYNEQFF.

J is TRBJ2-1 and V is TRBV13, with 12 bases lining up with TRBD2. Germline V gene lookup returns CDR1 PRHDT and CDR2 FYEKMQ (reference sequence). With 0 bases clipped from V and 14 bases from J, the junction kept 11 bases outside the gene matches. This CDR3 has 16 amino acids. CDR3 loop: CASSLGSALLAGGKFF. Written as DNA, the CDR3 is TGTGCCAGCAGCTTAGGGTCGGCCCTACTAGCGGGAGGAAAGTTCTTC.

V usage is TRBV5-6 and J usage is TRBJ2-7; D remains ambiguous. V lost 4 bases and J 6 bases, leaving 14 bases between the germline ends. This CDR3 has 13 residues. The germline V gene has CDR1 SGHDT and CDR2 YYEEEE. DNA for the CDR3: TGTGCCAGCAGCCGAAGACAAGTCCCCGAGCAGTACTTC. It yields the protein CASSRRQVPEQYF.

The chain joins TRBV5-4 to TRBJ1-6, with D hard to call. V gave up 3 bases and J gave up 0 bases, with 19 bases separating them. This CDR3 region has 19 residues. Germline V gene lookup returns CDR1 SGHNT and CDR2 YYREEE (reference sequence). The CDR3 here is CASSSVVPPTGSYNSPLHF. CDR3 nucleotides: TGTGCCAGCAGCTCGGTTGTCCCACCAACCGGCTCCTATAATTCACCCCTCCACTTT.

The V call is TRBV19, the J call TRBJ1-1; 7 bases are a match to TRBD1. The junction had 4 bases not matched to a gene; V was cut back by 6 bases and J by 0 bases. The CDR3 is 14 amino acids. Germline CDR1 reads LNHDA; CDR2 reads SQIVND (reference sequence). The CDR3 is CASSRGQLNTEAFF. In DNA form, the CDR3 reads TGTGCCAGTAGCAGGGGACAGCTGAACACTGAAGCTTTCTTT.

CDR3 DNA sequence: TGTGCCAGTAGTATAGGCGGGATTCTAGTAGGTGGCTACACCTTC. This translates into CASSIGGILVGGYTF. This rearrangement joins TRBV19 to TRBJ1-2; D ambiguous. Trimming shortened V by 1 base and J by 7 bases, and 16 bases separated the two germline ends. The germline V gene encodes CDR1 LNHDA and CDR2 SQIVND (reference sequence). The CDR3 totals 15 residues.

The chain has TRBV5-6 and TRBJ2-2; 7 nucleotides match TRBD1. Germline V lookup: CDR1 SGHDT, CDR2 YYEEEE. There are 18 residues in the CDR3. V dropped 4 bases and J dropped 2; count of bases not matched to a gene: 14. The chain's CDR3 is CASSVTGFGLRNTGELFF. The CDR3 DNA sequence: TGTGCCAGCAGCGTGACAGGGTTCGGCCTCAGAAACACCGGGGAGCTGTTTTTT.

The J gene is TRBJ2-7, the V gene TRBV7-2, with D possibly being TRBD2 (6 bases). In germline, CDR1 is SGHTA, CDR2 FQGNSA. The germline V and J ends were trimmed by 6 bases and 5 bases, with 17 bases remaining between them. The CDR3 has 14 amino acids. CDR3 bases: TGTGCCAGCAGTCGGCCGGGGAGGATGAACGAGCAGTACTTC. It specifies CASSRPGRMNEQYF.

The chain recombines TRBV10-1 with TRBJ2-7; D possibly corresponds to TRBD2 (5 bases). The CDR3 loop spans 19 amino acids. With 1 base removed from V and 5 bases from J, the gap between germline ends came to 27 bases. Looked up from germline, CDR1 is WNHNN and CDR2 is SYGVQD (reference sequence). CDR3 protein: CASSELERVMIPFPDEQYF. The CDR3 nucleotides read TGCGCCAGCAGTGAGTTGGAGAGGGTGATGATCCCCTTCCCCGACGAGCAGTACTTC.

With respect to this clone: Sequence at one end of the junction differs from germline and may be a read error. The genes are TRBV7-2 and TRBJ2-4; 8 nucleotides agree with TRBD2. CDR3 length equals 11 residues. The germline V gene encodes CDR1 SGHTA and CDR2 FQGNSA. Written as DNA, the CDR3 is TGTGCCAGCAGCCAAGCCGGGAGGGTCCACTTC. It specifies CASSQAGRVHF.

J is TRBJ1-2 and V is TRBV5-1, with D unresolved. CDR1 and CDR2 (germline): SGHRS, YFSETQ. The CDR3 has 15 residues. Trimming took 0 bases from V and 5 from J, leaving 14 bases between them. The CDR3 reads CASSLDGLILYGYTF. CDR3 coding DNA: TGCGCCAGCAGCTTGGACGGTTTAATACTTTATGGCTACACCTTC.

V gene TRBV7-2 combines with J gene TRBJ2-7; 8 nucleotides align to TRBD2. V lost 5 bases to trimming and J lost 2 bases; unmatched junction nucleotides: 8. The CDR3 totals 15 residues. Germline V gene data show CDR1 as SGHTA and CDR2 as FQGNSA. The CDR3 spells CASSAGIAGTYEQYF. In DNA form, the CDR3 reads TGTGCCAGCAGCGCCGGGATAGCGGGAACCTACGAGCAGTACTTC.

The rearrangement uses TRBV4-3 and TRBJ1-1; D ambiguous. V was clipped by 0 bases and J by 0 bases, with 17 bases between them. Germline CDR1 reads LGHNA; CDR2 reads YSLEER. The length of the CDR3 is 18 residues. CDR3 DNA sequence: TGCGCCAGCAGCCAAGACATGAGATCCGGGTGGGTGAACACTGAAGCTTTCTTT. It is translated as CASSQDMRSGWVNTEAFF.

The chain is built from TRBV10-1 and TRBJ2-3; 10 bases map to TRBD2. Germline V gene data show CDR1 as WNHNN and CDR2 as SYGVQD (reference sequence). V gave up 0 bases and J gave up 5 bases; unmatched junction bases: 11. The CDR3 runs to 18 residues. CDR3 DNA sequence: TGCGCCAGCAGTGAGTCGACTGGGAGCGGGGGGGCCTTAGATACGCAGTATTTT. As protein: CASSESTGSGGALDTQYF.

This chain joins TRBV27 and TRBJ2-7; TRBD2 might be the D (6 bases). V was clipped by 2 bases and J by 1 base, with 15 bases between them. Germline CDR1 reads MNHEY; CDR2 reads SMNVEV (reference sequence). The CDR3 is 16 amino acids. The chain's CDR3 is CASSLKGRDSSYEQYF. DNA for the CDR3: TGTGCCAGCAGTTTAAAGGGGCGGGATAGTTCCTACGAGCAGTACTTC.

V usage is TRBV5-4 and J usage is TRBJ2-7; TRBD1 matches at 7 bases. In germline, CDR1 is SGHNT, CDR2 YYREEE (reference sequence). The CDR3 contains 14 residues. V lost 4 bases, J lost 2 bases, and 6 bases stayed unmatched. The CDR3 DNA sequence: TGTGCCAGCAGCACCTGGACAGGAGCCTACGAGCAGTACTTC. This translates into CASSTWTGAYEQYF. Supplemented by reference TRBV5-4 and TRBJ2-7, the full variable domain reads ETGVTQSPTHLIKTRGQQVTLRCSSQSGHNTVSWYQQALGQGPQFIFQYYREEENGRGNFPPRFSGLQFPNYSSELNVNALELDDSALYLCASSTWTGAYEQYFGPGTRLTVT.

The CDR3 spells CASSTTKNTEAFF. CDR3 nucleotide sequence: TGTGCCAGCAGTACCACTAAGAACACTGAAGCTTTCTTT. The genes are TRBV7-3 and TRBJ1-1; D is undetermined. Germline V gives CDR1 SGHTA, CDR2 FQGTGA. This CDR3 comprises 13 residues. V lost 6 bases, J lost 1 base, and 9 bases lay in between.

The chain is built from TRBV9 and TRBJ2-5; 14 nucleotides match TRBD2. The CDR3 length is 16 residues. Germline loops: CDR1 SGDLS, CDR2 YYNGEE. Trimming took 7 bases from V and 2 from J; bases not matched to a gene: 7. CDR3 nucleotides: TGTGCCAGCTCTGGACTAGCGGGGGGCCTACAAGAGACCCAGTACTTC. Translated, it gives CASSGLAGGLQETQYF.

The chain has TRBV29-1 and TRBJ2-3; TRBD2 agrees at 10 bases. This CDR3 is 15 amino acids long. CDR1 and CDR2 from the germline V gene are SQVTM and ANQGSEA. V lost 3 bases, J lost 5 bases, and 8 bases stayed unmatched. The CDR3 DNA sequence: TGCAGCGTTGACGGGCTAGCGGGAGCCGGAGATACGCAGTATTTT. Its translation is CSVDGLAGAGDTQYF.

The chain has TRBV13 and TRBJ2-5, with 10 bases identical to TRBD1. Unmatched junction bases numbered 11, after V lost 5 bases and J lost 5 bases. Germline lookup yields CDR1 PRHDT and CDR2 FYEKMQ (reference sequence). The CDR3 runs 16 residues. CDR3 sequence reads: CASSKETGGAWETQYF. For the CDR3, the DNA is TGTGCCAGCAGCAAGGAGACAGGGGGCGCGTGGGAGACCCAGTACTTC.

V and J are TRBV7-8 and TRBJ2-7; 8 bases align to TRBD1. This CDR3 is 16 amino acids long. CDR1 and CDR2 (germline): SGHVS, FQNEAQ. V lost 3 bases, J lost 3 bases, and 10 bases stayed unmatched. The CDR3 loop reads CASSFTGTGTYYEQYF. The CDR3 coding sequence is TGTGCCAGCAGCTTTACCGGGACAGGAACTTACTACGAGCAGTACTTC.

The chain joins TRBV20-1 to TRBJ1-1; D unclear. Looked up from germline, CDR1 is DFQATT and CDR2 is SNEGSKA (reference sequence). Trimming left V 3 bases short and J 3 bases short, with 5 bases between. The CDR3 totals 11 residues. The DNA of the CDR3 is TGCAGTGCTAGCACTTACACTGAAGCTTTCTTT. This gives the protein CSASTYTEAFF.

The CDR3 DNA reads TGTGCCAGCAGTGAAAGAGCTCTCGGGACAGGGGTCTACGAGCAGTACTTC. Protein sequence: CASSERALGTGVYEQYF. The chain is built from TRBV6-1 and TRBJ2-7, with TRBD1 identical over 10 bases. Per germline, CDR1 MNHNS and CDR2 SASEGT. Trimming cost V 2 bases and J 3 bases; bases outside gene matches: 10. This CDR3 spans 17 amino acids.

This clone was detected once. This chain links TRBV28 with TRBJ2-3; 11 nucleotides align to TRBD2. The J segment lost 5 bases and the V segment lost 5 bases, leaving 6 bases of the junction unmatched. The germline gives CDR1 MDHEN, CDR2 SYDVKM. There are 15 residues in the CDR3. The chain's CDR3 is CASSGPGLAEDTQYF. The CDR3 DNA is TGTGCCAGCAGTGGGCCGGGACTAGCGGAAGATACGCAGTATTTT. Combining the CDR3 with reference TRBV28 and TRBJ2-3 gives the whole variable domain DVKVTQSSRYLVKRTGEKVFLECVQDMDHENMFWYRQDPGLGLRLIYFSYDVKMKEKGDIPEGYSVSREKKERFSLILESASTNQTSMYLCASSGPGLAEDTQYFGPGTRLTVL.

The genes are TRBV5-5 and TRBJ1-2; unclear D gene. From germline, CDR1 is SGHKS and CDR2 YYEKEE (reference sequence). V gave up 4 bases and J gave up 3 bases, with 13 bases separating them. This CDR3 has 14 residues. CDR3 sequence: CASSLEGSYYGYTF. DNA for the CDR3: TGTGCCAGCAGCCTCGAGGGTTCGTACTATGGCTACACCTTC.